This T cell receptor beta chain was captured by sequencing in a study of shared clonotypes between healthy human individuals. Data came from immunoSEQ multiplex PCR; TCRdb stores just in-frame clones and leaves some out. The data contain roughly 2,300,000 clones, just under 95% of them singletons. CDR1 and CDR2 from the germline V gene are LGHNA and YNFKEQ. This CDR3 is built from 15 residues. Losses at the gene ends were 1 base for V and 7 bases for J; bases not matched to a gene: 7. Sequencing was done on a sample of naive CD4+ T cells from PBMCs. The subset: CD45RA+ positively selected. The V gene is TRBV4-2, the J gene TRBJ2-1, with 7 bases lining up with TRBD1. This receptor was obtained from a young man in good health. Some clones in this sample may be carry-over from other donors' samples. The CDR3 here is CASSQVSSRGNEQFF. CDR3 sequence (DNA): TGTGCCAGCAGCCAAGTGTCTAGCAGGGGGAATGAGCAGTTCTTC.